This record covers a single T cell receptor (beta chain). This clone's antigen is unknown. A read error may produce the germline difference seen at one junction end. The AllPrep DNA/RNA mini kit was used to purify genomic DNA and total RNA at the same time from each of the roughly 10 tumor samples. Every RNA sample had an RNA integrity number above 6.5 and an OD 260/280 ratio above 1.9. This record belongs to a study of tumor-infiltrating lymphocytes in glioblastoma multiforme (dated by TCRdb to about 2017). Context from the whole study: To find out whether intratumoral genomic heterogeneity fosters TIL diversity, the study jointly investigated somatic mutations, TIL diversity and immune response activity.

From the cysteine up to the phenylalanine, the CDR3 has a length of 15 residues. Left in the record is the CDR3 DNA by itself, 45 bases read in frame from the first base. CDR1 and CDR2 are read off the germline V gene as SGHAT and FQNNGV. TCRB libraries were constructed from RNA through three rounds of nested multiplex PCR following a modified ARM-PCR protocol with multiple V-beta primers and a C-beta primer. ProtoScript II Reverse Transcriptase and a C-beta primer were used to synthesize TCRB-specific cDNA from 0.5 ug total RNA. No unique molecular identifiers were described for the TCRB libraries. The third PCR added barcodes and adapters over 25 cycles with Deep VentR (exo-) polymerase, followed by gel purification of 250-500 bp bands. TCRB libraries were sequenced on an Illumina HiSeq 2500 with 250 bp paired-end reads. Processing in the source paper ran as follows. The reads were cleaned with Trimmomatic, merged with FLASH and assigned V, D and J segments with MiGEC before being analyzed in VDJtools. Repertoire diversity was quantified with the Shannon-Wiener diversity index calculated using VDJtools. TCRdb passed the public sequencing reads through fastp at Q25 and MiXCR, retaining productive beta sequences. Entries are consolidated by CDR3 protein sequence, retaining the most common genes and DNA. What appears here as the V and J calls and clone size reflects TCRdb's work, not the paper's. The sample table records around 15,000 distinct CDR3 sequences; roughly 71% of these occur just once. The top ten clonotypes cover less than 50% of the sample.

Study-wide findings and limitations: T cells were not sorted into functional subsets, and such sorting was noted by the authors as a future improvement. RNA-based TCR sequencing may distort clone frequencies because T cells carry unequal numbers of TCR transcripts. Generalizability was limited because only one glioblastoma patient was included in the TCR and somatic mutation analysis.

Recombination joined TRBV11-2 with TRBJ2-7; TRBD2 might be the D gene, on 5 matching bases. The TCR sequence derives from a male donor with glioblastoma. Sequenced: brain tumor tissue. The nucleotide sequence is TGCGCTAGCAGCTTAAGTGCCAGCTTCCTCTACGAGCAGTGCTTC. This gives the protein CASSLSASFLYEQCF.